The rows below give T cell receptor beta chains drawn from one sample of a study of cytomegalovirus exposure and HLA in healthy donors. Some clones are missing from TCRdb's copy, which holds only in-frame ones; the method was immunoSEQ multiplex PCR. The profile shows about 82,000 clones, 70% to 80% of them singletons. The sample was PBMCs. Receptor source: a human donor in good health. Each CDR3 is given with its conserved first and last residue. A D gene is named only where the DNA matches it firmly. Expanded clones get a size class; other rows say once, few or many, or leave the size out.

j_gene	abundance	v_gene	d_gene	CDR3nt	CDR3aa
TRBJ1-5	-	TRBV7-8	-	TGTGCCAGCAGCCCCTTAAATCAGCCCCAGCATTTT	CASSPLNQPQHF
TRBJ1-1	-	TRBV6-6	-	TGTGCCAGCAGTCTCCCAGGGAACACTGAAGCTTTCTTT	CASSLPGNTEAFF
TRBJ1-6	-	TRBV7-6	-	TGTGCCAGCAGCTTAGCGGTGGGAGGTAATTCACCCCTCCACTTT	CASSLAVGGNSPLHF
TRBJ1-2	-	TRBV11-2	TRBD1	TGTGCCAGCAGCTTCGCAGGGGGTACCTATGGCTACACCTTC	CASSFAGGTYGYTF
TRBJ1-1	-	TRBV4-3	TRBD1	TGCGCCAGCAGCCAGGGACAGGGGAATACTGAAGCTTTCTTT	CASSQGQGNTEAFF
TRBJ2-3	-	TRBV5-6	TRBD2	TGTGCCAGCAGCCTCGATTTGGGTAGCGGGGGCCACCCAGATACGCAGTATTTT	CASSLDLGSGGHPDTQYF
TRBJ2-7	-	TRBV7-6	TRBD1	TGTGCCAGCAGCCGGGGACAGGGGGGCGAGCAGTACTTC	CASSRGQGGEQYF
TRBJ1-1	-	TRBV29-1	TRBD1	TGCAGCGTTGAGGGACAGGGGGTGACTGAAGCTTTCTTT	CSVEGQGVTEAFF
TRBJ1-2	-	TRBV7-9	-	TGTGCCAGCACCCCGGGATCCCTGTATGGCTACACCTTC	CASTPGSLYGYTF
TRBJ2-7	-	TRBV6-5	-	TGTGCCAGCAGTTACTCGAGATCTGGGTGCGCGGTGAGGCAGTACTTC	CASSYSRSGCAVRQYF
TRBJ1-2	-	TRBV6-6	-	TGTGCCAGCAGAACCGTGAACAGCTATGGCTACACCTTC	CASRTVNSYGYTF
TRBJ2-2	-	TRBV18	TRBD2	TGTGCCAGCTCACCACGCGCGGGAGGCGGGGAGCTGTTTTTT	CASSPRAGGGELFF
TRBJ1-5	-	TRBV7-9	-	TGTGCCAGCAGCTTAGGAGGTAGGGCCGACTATAGCAATCAGCCCCAGCATTTT	CASSLGGRADYSNQPQHF
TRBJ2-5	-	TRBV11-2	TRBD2	TGTGCCAGCAGCTCAGTATTTGGAGCGGGGTACCAAGAGACCCAGTACTTC	CASSSVFGAGYQETQYF
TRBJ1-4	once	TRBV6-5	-	TGTGCCAGCAGTTACGTTGGGGGGGGAAGTGAAAAACTGTTTTTT	CASSYVGGGSEKLFF
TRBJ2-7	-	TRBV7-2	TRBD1	TGTGCCAGCAGCTTCACAGGGGGCGACGAGCAGTACTTC	CASSFTGGDEQYF
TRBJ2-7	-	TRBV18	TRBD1	TGTGCCAGCTCACCCACAGGGGGCTCGTACGAGCAGTACTTC	CASSPTGGSYEQYF
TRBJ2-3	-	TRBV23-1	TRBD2	TGCGCCAGCAGTCAAAAGACAGCGGGGGCAGATACGCAGTATTTT	CASSQKTAGADTQYF
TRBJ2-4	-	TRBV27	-	TGTGCCAGCAGTATCAACAGGGCAGGGACCAAAAACATTCAGTACTTC	CASSINRAGTKNIQYF
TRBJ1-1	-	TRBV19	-	TGTGCCAGTAGTATTATCGGTCTGAACACTGAAGCTTTCTTT	CASSIIGLNTEAFF
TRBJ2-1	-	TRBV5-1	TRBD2	TGCGCCAGCAGCTTATTTAGCGGGGGGTTCTACAATGAGCAGTTCTTC	CASSLFSGGFYNEQFF
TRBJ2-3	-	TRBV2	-	TGTGCCAGCAGTTCCTCTACAGATACGCAGTATTTT	CASSSSTDTQYF
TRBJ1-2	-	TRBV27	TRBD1	TGTGCCAGCAGTTTATCCGGGGACAGGGGAAGTCATGCTAACTATGGCTACACCTTC	CASSLSGDRGSHANYGYTF
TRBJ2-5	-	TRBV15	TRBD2	TGTGCCACCATCCCTAGCGGGGGGAGGGGAGGGGAGACCCAGTACTTC	CATIPSGGRGGETQYF
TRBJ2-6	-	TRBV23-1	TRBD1	TGCGCCAGCAGTCATGACAGGGGGCTCGGGGCCAACGTCCTGACTTTC	CASSHDRGLGANVLTF
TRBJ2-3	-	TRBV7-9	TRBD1	TGTGCCAGCAGCGTATCCGGGACAGAGACTGGCACAGATACGCAGTATTTT	CASSVSGTETGTDTQYF
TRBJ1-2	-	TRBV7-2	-	TGTGCCAGCAGCCCCGGTATATTAAACTATGGCTACACCTTC	CASSPGILNYGYTF
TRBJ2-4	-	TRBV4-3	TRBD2	TGCGCCAGCAGCCAAGACGGGGGACTAGCGGGGGGAAACATTCAGTACTTC	CASSQDGGLAGGNIQYF
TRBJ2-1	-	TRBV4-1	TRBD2	TGCGCCAGCAGCCAAGAGACTAGCGGGGGCTCCTACAATGAGCAGTTCTTC	CASSQETSGGSYNEQFF
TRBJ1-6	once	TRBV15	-	TGTGCCACCAGCAGAGCGGAGGGACGGAAATCACCCCTCCACTTT	CATSRAEGRKSPLHF
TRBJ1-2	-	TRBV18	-	TGTGCCAGCTCACCATTGGACACTTACTATGGCTACACCTTC	CASSPLDTYYGYTF
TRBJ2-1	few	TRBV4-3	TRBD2	TGCGCCAGCAGCCTCCATCTAGCGGGGGACTACAATGAGCAGTTCTTC	CASSLHLAGDYNEQFF
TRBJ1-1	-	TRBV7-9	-	TGTGCCAGCAGCTTCGAGTCCGAAGCTTTCTTT	CASSFESEAFF
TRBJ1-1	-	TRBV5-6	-	TGTGCCAGCAGCTTTCGGGGCACTGAAGCTTTCTTT	CASSFRGTEAFF
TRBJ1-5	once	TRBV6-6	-	TGTGCCAGCAGTCGACCCCAAGGGGGTCGCAATCAGCCCCAGCATTTT	CASSRPQGGRNQPQHF
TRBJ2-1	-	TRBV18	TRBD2	TGTGCCAGCTCACCCGCGGGGGGGCCCCACAATGAGCAGTTCTTC	CASSPAGGPHNEQFF
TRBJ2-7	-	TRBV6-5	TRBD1	TGTGCCAGCAGTTACTCGAGGACAGGGGGCAACGAGCAGTACTTC	CASSYSRTGGNEQYF
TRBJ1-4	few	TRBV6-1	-	TGTGCCAGCAGTGGAGATTCTAATGAAAAACTGTTTTTT	CASSGDSNEKLFF
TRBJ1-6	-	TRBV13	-	TGTGCCAGCAGCTTATCGCGGAATTCACCCCTCAACTTT	CASSLSRNSPLNF
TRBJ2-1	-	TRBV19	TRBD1	TGTGCCAGTAGTATGTCCCCCACAGGGGCGGGTGAGCAGTTCTTC	CASSMSPTGAGEQFF
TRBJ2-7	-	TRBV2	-	TGTGCCAGCAGCCCCTTCCAGAACTACGAGCAGTACTTC	CASSPFQNYEQYF
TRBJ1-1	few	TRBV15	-	TGTGCCACCAGCCAACAAGGAGCTCGAGCTTTCTTT	CATSQQGARAFF
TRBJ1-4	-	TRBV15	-	TGTGCCACCAGCAGAGGGGGACTTAATGAAAAACTGTTTTTT	CATSRGGLNEKLFF
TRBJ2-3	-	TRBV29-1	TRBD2	TGCAGCGTTGAAGATCTGGAGCTAGCGGGGACCACAGATACGCAGTATTTT	CSVEDLELAGTTDTQYF
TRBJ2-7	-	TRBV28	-	TGTGCCAGCAGTTTCCAAAACTACGAGCAGTACTTC	CASSFQNYEQYF
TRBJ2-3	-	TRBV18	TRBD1	TGTGCCAGCTCCCGCGGACAGGCTGGGACAGATACGCAGTATTTT	CASSRGQAGTDTQYF
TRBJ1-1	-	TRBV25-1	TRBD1	TGTGCCAGCAGTGAATATATTTCGAGGGGGCGCACTGAAGCTTTCTTT	CASSEYISRGRTEAFF
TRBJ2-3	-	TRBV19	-	TGTGCCAGTAGTATGTGGGGGGGCCGGGATACGCAGTATTTT	CASSMWGGRDTQYF
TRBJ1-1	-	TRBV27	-	TGTGCCAGCAGTTTTCAGGAGAACACTGAAGCTTTCTTT	CASSFQENTEAFF
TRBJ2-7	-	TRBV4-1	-	TGCGCCAGCAGCCAAGCGACAGGTTACTCGCCCTACGAGCAGTACTTC	CASSQATGYSPYEQYF
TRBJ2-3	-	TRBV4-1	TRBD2	TGCGCCAGCAGCCAAGATTATCGGGGGTCTAGCGGGGTGTCAGATACGCAGTATTTT	CASSQDYRGSSGVSDTQYF
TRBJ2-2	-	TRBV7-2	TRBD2	TGTGCCAGCAGCTCCAGCACAACCCTAGCGGGGGGGCCCACCGGGGAGCTGTTTTTT	CASSSSTTLAGGPTGELFF
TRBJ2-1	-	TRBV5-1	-	TGCGCCAGCAGCTTGGGGCAGTCCTACAATGAGCAGTTCTTC	CASSLGQSYNEQFF
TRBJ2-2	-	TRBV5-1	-	TGCGCCAGCAGCCTGACAGGGAACACCGGGGAGCTGTTTTTT	CASSLTGNTGELFF
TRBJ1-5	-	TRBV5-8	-	TGTGCCAGCAGCTTGGGGGCTTATGATGGTCAGCCCCAGCATTTT	CASSLGAYDGQPQHF